These 22 T cell receptor beta chains were all obtained from the same sample, sequenced in a study of regulatory T cells in long-lasting Graves disease. Regarding time point: newly diagnosed GD, antithyroid drugs for less than 3 months. The TCR library was prepared using RNA isolated from PBMCs. The TCR beta library used iRepertoire HTBI primers with Arm-PCR amplification of CDR3. MiXCR, run by TCRdb on the multiplex PCR reads, gives a single entry per CDR3 protein. The sample holds some 230,000 distinct CDR3 sequences; 15% to 20% are singletons and the top ten take around 21%. The sequenced sample was peripheral blood mononuclear cells (PBMCs), obtained at new diagnosis, from a patient treated with antithyroid drugs. The receptors originated from a female donor with Graves disease.

V and J are TRBV2 and TRBJ2-3; D remains unclear. V was shortened by 3 bases and J by 0 bases, with 10 bases between the two germline ends. The CDR3 sequence is 15 residues long. Germline V lookup: CDR1 SNHLY, CDR2 FYNNEI. The DNA for the CDR3 is TGTGCCAGCAGTGAGAGGCGTGCTAGCACAGATACGCAGTATTTT. It specifies CASSERRASTDTQYF.

This clonotype was picked up many times. The rearrangement uses TRBV10-3 and TRBJ1-1; 8 bases align to TRBD1. Trimming cost V 4 bases and J 4 bases; bases outside gene matches: 14. This CDR3 is 17 amino acids long. The germline gives CDR1 ENHRY, CDR2 SYGVKD. CDR3 region: CAISVRGVGQGITEAFF. The CDR3 DNA is TGTGCCATCAGTGTCCGTGGCGTAGGACAGGGAATCACTGAAGCTTTCTTT.

This clonotype was found many times. The chain employs TRBV30 and TRBJ2-2; D possibly uses TRBD1 or TRBD2 (6 bases each). V gave up 5 bases and J gave up 3 bases, with 19 bases separating them. The CDR3 runs 16 residues. Germline assignment: CDR1 GTSNPN and CDR2 SVGIG (reference sequence). The CDR3 sequence is CAWGGGREIDTGELFF. The CDR3 DNA reads as TGTGCCTGGGGGGGCGGACGGGAGATCGACACCGGGGAGCTGTTTTTT.

This clonotype was observed many times. This chain links TRBV12-3 or TRBV12-4 with TRBJ2-3, with unresolved D. Trimming shortened V by 5 bases and J by 1 base, and 10 bases separated the two germline ends. The CDR3 is 14 residues long. CDR3 DNA: TGTGCCAGCAGTGACGAGATGGGCACAGATACGCAGTATTTT. Translating it yields CASSDEMGTDTQYF.

The genes are TRBV5-1 and TRBJ2-1; TRBD2 matches 11 bases. Germline loops: CDR1 SGHRS, CDR2 YFSETQ. The CDR3 contains 14 residues. V shed 4 bases and J 6 bases; nucleotides not matched to a gene: 3. CDR3 amino acids: CASSKGLAANEQFF. The CDR3 DNA reads TGCGCCAGCAGCAAGGGACTAGCGGCCAATGAGCAGTTCTTC.

Ten or more counts support this clonotype. The rearrangement links TRBV30 to TRBJ2-7; D perhaps matches TRBD1 (6 bases). V shed 7 bases and J shed 3 bases, with 25 bases lying between them. Germline-derived CDR1 and CDR2 are GTSNPN and SVGIG (reference sequence). This CDR3 is built from 16 residues. CDR3 sequence: CAFERMGAMFFYEQYF. CDR3 nucleotides: TGTGCCTTCGAGAGGATGGGGGCAATGTTTTTCTACGAGCAGTACTTC.

This chain connects TRBV20-1 to TRBJ2-1; 11 positions match TRBD2. Germline V gene lookup returns CDR1 DFQATT and CDR2 SNEGSKA (reference sequence). After removal of 0 bases from V and 12 bases from J, the junction contained 4 bases not matched to a gene. The CDR3 consists of 13 residues. The chain's CDR3 is CSARDIAGGPQFF. CDR3 nucleotide sequence: TGCAGTGCTAGAGATATAGCGGGAGGGCCGCAGTTCTTC.

This clonotype was seen ten or more times. The rearrangement links TRBV10-3 to TRBJ2-1; TRBD2 matches at 8 bases. The germline V gene has CDR1 ENHRY and CDR2 SYGVKD. The CDR3 has 17 residues. Trimming removed 3 bases from V and 2 bases from J; junction bases left unmatched: 9. CDR3 in amino acids: CAISEDSGNVPYNEQFF. CDR3 DNA: TGTGCCATCAGTGAAGATAGCGGGAATGTGCCCTACAATGAGCAGTTCTTC.

This clonotype was found many times. The chain joins TRBV18 to TRBJ2-7; weak D call: TRBD2 (5 bases). From germline, CDR1 is KGHSH and CDR2 LQKENI. V was pared by 1 base and J by 5 bases, with 15 bases between. The CDR3 covers 15 residues. The CDR3 DNA follows: TGTGCCAGCTCACCACGAGGCGGAGATAGCGACGAGCAGTACTTC. Protein sequence: CASSPRGGDSDEQYF.

This chain connects TRBV18 to TRBJ1-5; D unclear. Germline V CDR1 and CDR2: KGHSH, LQKENI. V dropped 3 bases and J dropped 6 bases, with 9 bases sitting between them. The CDR3 contains 13 residues. This CDR3 is CASSPSWGQPQHF. CDR3 in DNA: TGTGCCAGCTCACCTTCCTGGGGTCAGCCCCAGCATTTT.

The table lists this clonotype with many counts. The chain recombines TRBV19 with TRBJ1-2, with TRBD1 as a possible D gene (6 bases). The germline CDR1 and CDR2 sequences are LNHDA and SQIVND (reference sequence). Trimming left V 3 bases short and J 2 bases short, with 10 bases between. The CDR3 loop spans 14 amino acids. For the CDR3, the DNA is TGTGCCAGTAGTATCAGGGGACTAAACTATGGCTACACCTTC. This codes for CASSIRGLNYGYTF.

This clonotype was counted at least ten times. The rearrangement uses TRBV24-1 and TRBJ2-1; TRBD1 is a possible D gene (6 bases). This CDR3 spans 15 amino acids. Trimming removed 4 bases from V and 3 bases from J, with 12 bases in between. The germline V gene has CDR1 KGHDR and CDR2 SFDVKD. CDR3 coding DNA: TGTGCCACCAGTGACCCTCGACAGGTCTACAATGAGCAGTTCTTC. It encodes CATSDPRQVYNEQFF.

This clonotype was picked up many times. V and J are TRBV30 and TRBJ1-1; unclear D gene. The CDR3 consists of 12 residues. The V gene's germline CDR1 is GTSNPN and CDR2 SVGIG (reference sequence). V gave up 4 bases and J gave up 1 base, with 7 bases separating them. The CDR3, as DNA: TGTGCCTGGAAAGGCTGGAACACTGAAGCTTTCTTT. Protein product: CAWKGWNTEAFF.

This clonotype has ten or more counts. The chain employs TRBV10-2 and TRBJ2-3, with TRBD2 identical over 7 bases. Germline-derived CDR1 and CDR2 are WSHSY and SAAADI. The CDR3 extends over 14 amino acids. Trimming cost V 11 bases and J 1 base; bases outside gene matches: 9. CDR3 DNA sequence: TGCGCCGCCACCTCGGCGGGAGGCACAGATACGCAGTATTTT. Amino acids: CAATSAGGTDTQYF.

This clonotype occurred many times. V is TRBV12-3 or TRBV12-4 and J is TRBJ1-2; TRBD1 matches at 9 bases. Trimming at V came to 5 bases and at J to 3 bases, leaving 4 bases not matched to a gene. CDR3 length: 14 residues. CDR3 protein: CASSGTGRDYGYTF. In DNA form, the CDR3 reads TGTGCCAGCAGTGGGACAGGGAGGGACTATGGCTACACCTTC.

Ten or more counts support this clonotype. The DNA for the CDR3 is TGCGCCAGCAGTGACTTGGCGGGAACAGATACGCAGTATTTT. Translation gives CASSDLAGTDTQYF. The V call is TRBV10-2, the J call TRBJ2-3; possible D gene TRBD2, 6 bases. Between the trimmed V and J ends, which lost 3 bases and 3 bases, there was a span of 10 bases. The CDR3 loop spans 14 amino acids. The V gene's germline CDR1 is WSHSY and CDR2 SAAADI.

This clonotype has a count of ten or more. V usage is TRBV19 and J usage is TRBJ1-3, with D possibly matching TRBD1 (6 bases). The V and J ends lost 5 bases and 0 bases respectively, with 11 bases between them. The CDR3 loop spans 15 amino acids. Germline CDR1 and CDR2: LNHDA and SQIVND (reference sequence). CDR3 in amino acids: CASSAQGLSGNTIYF. CDR3 DNA sequence: TGTGCCAGTAGTGCACAGGGCCTCTCTGGAAACACCATATATTTT. Full variable domain (rest looked up from reference TRBV19 and TRBJ1-3): DGGITQSPKYLFRKEGQNVTLSCEQNLNHDAMYWYRQDPGQGLRLIYYSQIVNDFQKGDIAEGYSVSREKKESFPLTVTSAQKNPTAFYLCASSAQGLSGNTIYFGEGSWLTVV.

This clonotype was picked up many times. The chain carries TRBV6-1 and TRBJ2-3; TRBD1 matches at 7 bases. V dropped 6 bases and J dropped 0; count of bases not matched to a gene: 9. CDR1 is MNHNS, CDR2 SASEGT, per germline. The CDR3 spans 16 residues. CDR3 amino acids: CASRGIYRGSTDTQYF. In DNA form, the CDR3 reads TGTGCCAGCAGAGGGATTTACAGGGGTAGCACAGATACGCAGTATTTT.

This clonotype was detected ten times or more. The rearrangement links TRBV3-1 to TRBJ1-1; D is uncertain. Looked up from germline, CDR1 is LGHDT and CDR2 is YNNKEL (reference sequence). CDR3 length: 16 residues. With 4 bases removed from V and 3 bases from J, the gap between germline ends came to 18 bases. Written as DNA, the CDR3 is TGTGCCAGCAGCCCGCACGGGTCGGGGAAGGACACTGAAGCTTTCTTT. Protein sequence: CASSPHGSGKDTEAFF.

This clonotype was detected many times. At one of its ends the junction is not consistent with the germline gene, which may arise from a read error. The rearrangement links TRBV29-1 to TRBJ2-1, with TRBD2 matching over 7 bases. This CDR3 has 13 residues. Germline CDR1 and CDR2: SQVTM and ANQGSEA. The CDR3 sequence is CSVVGGRVNEQLF. The CDR3 nucleotides read TGCAGCGTTGTCGGCGGGAGAGTCAATGAGCAGCTCTTC.

Of note for this clonotype: A clone one base away is much larger, so this may be a read error. This chain uses TRBV20-1 with TRBJ1-1, with D unresolved. The CDR3 spans 16 residues. CDR1 DFQATT and CDR2 SNEGSKA come from the germline V gene (reference sequence). The CDR3, as DNA: TGCAGTGCTAGAGATCCCGCGACCCGGGGTAGAACTGAAGGTTTCTTT. It specifies CSARDPATRGRTEGFF.

This clonotype was picked up a small number of times. A far larger clone differs by one base, so this is likely a read error. The genes are TRBV12-3 or TRBV12-4 and TRBJ2-1; TRBD2 is a possible D gene (5 bases). V dropped 5 bases and J dropped 10 bases, with 15 bases sitting between them. This CDR3 is built from 13 residues. Written as DNA, the CDR3 is TGTGCCAGCAGTACTAGGAGCCCCTACGAGCAGTTCTTC. Translation gives CASSTRSPYEQFF.